These T cell receptor beta chains were read from a single sample in a study of cytomegalovirus exposure and HLA in healthy donors. Data came from immunoSEQ multiplex PCR; TCRdb stores just in-frame clones and leaves some out. The table includes approximately 110,000 clones, about 79% detected once. What was sequenced was PBMCs. Receptors were obtained from a man in his forties or fifties in good health and CMV-seropositive. The CDR3 runs from the conserved cysteine through the conserved F or W. D genes are given only for firm matches. Rows may omit the clone size; those that give it use once, few, many or a size class.

V: TRBV9; size: -; D: TRBD1; J: TRBJ1-1; CDR3: CASSPTGQGWNTEAFF; DNA: TGTGCCAGCAGCCCAACTGGACAGGGGTGGAACACTGAAGCTTTCTTT
V: TRBV11-2; size: -; D: TRBD1; J: TRBJ1-1; CDR3: CASSKQGVRTEAFF; DNA: TGTGCCAGCAGCAAACAGGGGGTGAGGACTGAAGCTTTCTTT
V: TRBV4-1; size: -; D: -; J: TRBJ2-2; CDR3: CASSPYSGTGELFF; DNA: TGCGCCAGCAGCCCATACTCCGGGACCGGGGAGCTGTTTTTT
V: TRBV27; size: few; D: -; J: TRBJ2-2; CDR3: CASRRGRNTGELFF; DNA: TGTGCCAGCAGACGGGGGAGAAACACCGGGGAGCTGTTTTTT
V: TRBV29-1; size: -; D: -; J: TRBJ2-2; CDR3: CSGLYYTGELFF; DNA: TGCAGCGGCCTCTATTACACCGGGGAGCTGTTTTTT
V: TRBV5-1; size: -; D: TRBD1; J: TRBJ2-5; CDR3: CASSLGTTGGRETQYF; DNA: TGCGCCAGCAGCTTGGGGACGACAGGGGGCCGCGAGACCCAGTACTTC
V: TRBV5-5; size: -; D: -; J: TRBJ1-6; CDR3: CASSFAQSDSPLHF; DNA: TGTGCCAGCAGCTTCGCACAGTCTGATTCACCCCTCCACTTT
V: TRBV15; size: -; D: -; J: TRBJ1-3; CDR3: CATSKDRFAPGNTIYF; DNA: TGTGCCACCTCTAAAGACAGGTTCGCTCCTGGAAACACCATATATTTT
V: TRBV5-4; size: -; D: -; J: TRBJ1-1; CDR3: CASSLRSDTEAFF; DNA: TGTGCCAGCAGCTTGCGGTCGGACACTGAAGCTTTCTTT
V: TRBV11-2; size: -; D: -; J: TRBJ1-1; CDR3: CASSFEGRSTEAFF; DNA: TGTGCCAGCAGCTTTGAGGGCCGATCGACTGAAGCTTTCTTT
V: TRBV11-2; size: -; D: TRBD2; J: TRBJ2-2; CDR3: CASSPWTSGGNTGELFF; DNA: TGTGCCAGCAGCCCTTGGACTAGCGGGGGGAACACCGGGGAGCTGTTTTTT
V: TRBV29-1; size: -; D: TRBD2; J: TRBJ2-2; CDR3: CSVTGGVNTGELFF; DNA: TGCAGCGTTACGGGAGGGGTGAACACCGGGGAGCTGTTTTTT
V: TRBV6-5; size: -; D: TRBD2; J: TRBJ2-1; CDR3: CASSWRAGGPNEQFF; DNA: TGTGCCAGCAGTTGGCGAGCGGGAGGGCCGAATGAGCAGTTCTTC
V: TRBV14; size: -; D: TRBD2; J: TRBJ2-1; CDR3: CASSQVGGRSLLAVSNEQFF; DNA: TGTGCCAGCAGCCAGGTGGGGGGGAGAAGTTTGCTAGCGGTGTCCAATGAGCAGTTCTTC
V: TRBV21-1; size: -; D: -; J: TRBJ1-5; CDR3: CASSKRRGCNQPQHF; DNA: TGTGCCAGCAGCAAAAGGCGGGGATGCAATCAGCCCCAGCATTTT
V: TRBV9; size: -; D: -; J: TRBJ2-5; CDR3: CASSLAVGGYPGTQYF; DNA: TGTGCCAGCAGCCTCGCAGTCGGAGGTTACCCTGGGACCCAGTACTTC
V: TRBV6-1; size: -; D: -; J: TRBJ2-1; CDR3: CASTRTTYNEQFF; DNA: TGTGCCAGCACGAGGACTACCTACAATGAGCAGTTCTTC
V: TRBV2; size: -; D: TRBD2; J: TRBJ2-1; CDR3: CASSLAGVLGNEQFF; DNA: TGTGCCAGCAGCCTAGCGGGAGTTCTCGGGAATGAGCAGTTCTTC
V: TRBV4-2; size: -; D: -; J: TRBJ2-5; CDR3: CASSQGGRGETQYF; DNA: TGTGCCAGCAGCCAAGGGGGAAGAGGGGAGACCCAGTACTTC
V: TRBV7-6; size: -; D: -; J: TRBJ1-1; CDR3: CASSLAWWSTEAFF; DNA: TGTGCCAGCAGCTTAGCCTGGTGGAGCACTGAAGCTTTCTTT
V: TRBV2; size: -; D: TRBD2; J: TRBJ2-6; CDR3: CASSAAGGPSGANGLTF; DNA: TGTGCCAGCAGTGCGGCGGGAGGGCCGTCTGGGGCCAACGGCCTGACTTTC
V: TRBV9; size: -; D: -; J: TRBJ1-2; CDR3: CASSQGVNYGYTF; DNA: TGTGCCAGCAGCCAAGGGGTTAACTATGGCTACACCTTC
V: TRBV5-1; size: -; D: TRBD2; J: TRBJ2-7; CDR3: CASSRQTSGYEQYF; DNA: TGCGCCAGCAGCCGTCAGACTAGCGGCTACGAGCAGTACTTC
V: TRBV7-9; size: -; D: -; J: TRBJ2-1; CDR3: CASSFYRGTYNEQFF; DNA: TGTGCCAGCAGCTTCTATAGAGGGACCTACAATGAGCAGTTCTTC
V: TRBV19; size: -; D: -; J: TRBJ1-5; CDR3: CASSTHSTGMGNQPQHF; DNA: TGTGCCAGTAGTACTCATTCCACAGGGATGGGCAATCAGCCCCAGCATTTT
V: TRBV9; size: -; D: TRBD1; J: TRBJ2-2; CDR3: CASSPRDRPNTGELFF; DNA: TGTGCCAGCAGCCCACGGGACAGACCGAACACCGGGGAGCTGTTTTTT
V: TRBV5-6; size: -; D: TRBD1; J: TRBJ1-1; CDR3: CASSYDRGSWMNTEAFF; DNA: TGTGCCAGCAGCTACGACAGGGGGAGTTGGATGAATACTGAAGCTTTCTTT
V: TRBV19; size: once; D: TRBD2; J: TRBJ2-1; CDR3: CASSLRGTGSSYNEQFF; DNA: TGTGCCAGTAGTTTGCGGGGGACGGGGAGCTCCTACAATGAGCAGTTCTTC
V: TRBV5-1; size: -; D: TRBD1; J: TRBJ1-1; CDR3: CASSSATGGGTEAFF; DNA: TGCGCCAGCAGCTCGGCCACAGGGGGAGGGACTGAAGCTTTCTTT
V: TRBV19; size: few; D: TRBD1; J: TRBJ1-4; CDR3: CASSGWTGSSEKLFF; DNA: TGTGCCAGTAGTGGGTGGACAGGGTCTTCAGAAAAACTGTTTTTT
V: TRBV28; size: -; D: TRBD1; J: TRBJ1-3; CDR3: CASSPQGARGNTIYF; DNA: TGTGCCAGCAGTCCCCAGGGGGCGCGAGGAAACACCATATATTTT
V: TRBV6-5; size: -; D: TRBD1; J: TRBJ1-4; CDR3: CASSQGGAGVEKLFF; DNA: TGTGCCAGCAGTCAAGGGGGCGCGGGTGTTGAAAAACTGTTTTTT
V: TRBV5-1; size: -; D: -; J: TRBJ1-2; CDR3: CASSRDLYGYTF; DNA: TGCGCCAGCAGCAGGGACTTGTATGGCTACACCTTC
V: TRBV30; size: few; D: -; J: TRBJ2-7; CDR3: CAWSPKVLPQYF; DNA: TGTGCCTGGAGCCCCAAAGTCCTACCGCAGTACTTC
V: TRBV6-5; size: -; D: -; J: TRBJ1-6; CDR3: CASSLRGSPLHF; DNA: TGTGCCAGCAGCCTCCGGGGTTCACCCCTCCACTTT
V: TRBV14; size: -; D: TRBD1; J: TRBJ2-2; CDR3: CASSQPGTGYTGELFF; DNA: TGTGCCAGCAGCCAGCCCGGGACAGGGTACACCGGGGAGCTGTTTTTT
V: TRBV4-2; size: -; D: -; J: TRBJ1-4; CDR3: CASSPRTAENEKLFF; DNA: TGTGCCAGCAGCCCTCGGACAGCTGAAAATGAAAAACTGTTTTTT
V: TRBV6-5; size: -; D: -; J: TRBJ1-3; CDR3: CASSAPGVNTIYF; DNA: TGTGCCAGCAGTGCGCCCGGGGTAAACACCATATATTTT
V: TRBV2; size: -; D: -; J: TRBJ1-1; CDR3: CASRRENTEAFF; DNA: TGTGCCAGCCGCCGGGAGAACACTGAAGCTTTCTTT
V: TRBV6-1; size: -; D: -; J: TRBJ1-6; CDR3: CASELERRTSPLHF; DNA: TGTGCCAGCGAATTGGAACGGAGGACTTCACCCCTCCACTTT
V: TRBV2; size: -; D: -; J: TRBJ1-1; CDR3: CASRPWQDFPEAFF; DNA: TGTGCCAGCAGGCCCTGGCAGGACTTCCCTGAAGCTTTCTTT
V: TRBV6-6; size: -; D: -; J: TRBJ1-1; CDR3: CASRIRDNTEAFF; DNA: TGTGCCAGCAGGATCAGGGATAACACTGAAGCTTTCTTT
V: TRBV5-1; size: few; D: -; J: TRBJ1-3; CDR3: CASSLEGTGNTIYF; DNA: TGCGCCAGCAGCTTGGAGGGGACTGGAAACACCATATATTTT
V: TRBV28; size: few; D: TRBD2; J: TRBJ2-1; CDR3: CAKRPGLACEQFF; DNA: TGTGCCAAAAGACCGGGACTAGCATGCGAGCAGTTCTTC
V: TRBV9; size: few; D: TRBD1; J: TRBJ1-4; CDR3: CASSVSYRGNEKLFF; DNA: TGTGCCAGCAGCGTAAGCTACAGGGGGAATGAAAAACTGTTTTTT
V: TRBV11-3; size: -; D: TRBD2; J: TRBJ2-1; CDR3: CASSLRGLAGYNEQFF; DNA: TGTGCCAGCAGCTTGCGGGGACTAGCTGGGTACAATGAGCAGTTCTTC
V: TRBV27; size: -; D: TRBD1; J: TRBJ1-5; CDR3: CASSSQGAGQPQHF; DNA: TGTGCCAGCAGTTCCCAGGGGGCGGGACAGCCCCAGCATTTT
V: TRBV9; size: -; D: -; J: TRBJ2-3; CDR3: CASSPGLPGDTQYF; DNA: TGTGCCAGCAGCCCCGGACTCCCCGGGGATACGCAGTATTTT
V: TRBV2; size: -; D: -; J: TRBJ2-3; CDR3: CASSVERDQGDTQYF; DNA: TGTGCCAGCAGTGTGGAGCGGGACCAGGGGGATACGCAGTATTTT
V: TRBV21-1; size: -; D: -; J: TRBJ1-3; CDR3: CASSPRKTQRGNTIYF; DNA: TGTGCCAGCAGCCCACGGAAGACACAACGAGGGAACACCATATATTTT
V: TRBV6-1; size: -; D: -; J: TRBJ1-2; CDR3: CASSEQEDYGYTF; DNA: TGTGCCAGCAGTGAGCAGGAGGACTATGGCTACACCTTC
V: TRBV19; size: -; D: TRBD1; J: TRBJ1-2; CDR3: CASQRGPLGYGYTF; DNA: TGTGCCAGCCAGAGGGGGCCCCTGGGCTATGGCTACACCTTC
V: TRBV18; size: few; D: -; J: TRBJ1-1; CDR3: CASSLGQLNTEAFF; DNA: TGTGCCAGCTCACTTGGACAGTTGAACACTGAAGCTTTCTTT
V: TRBV29-1; size: -; D: -; J: TRBJ2-1; CDR3: CSVDKGKGSYNEQFF; DNA: TGCAGCGTTGATAAGGGGAAGGGCTCCTACAATGAGCAGTTCTTC
V: TRBV2; size: -; D: -; J: TRBJ1-5; CDR3: CASSELREAGNQPQHF; DNA: TGTGCCAGCAGTGAGTTACGGGAGGCCGGCAATCAGCCCCAGCATTTT